The 26 T cell receptor beta chains presented below share a single source sample, sequenced in a study of blood T cell repertoires in COVID-19. The repertoire was sequenced with immunoSEQ multiplex PCR; TCRdb's copy has only in-frame clones and lacks some. Of around 100,000 clones in the sample, under 90% were seen once. The source material was peripheral blood. The receptors were sampled from a human donor in a cohort sampled during active COVID-19.

The CDR3 loop reads CASSPPTGPTGELFF. CDR3 nucleotide sequence: TGTGCCAGCAGCCCCCCGACAGGACCCACCGGGGAGCTGTTTTTT. The chain uses TRBV5-5 and TRBJ2-2, with TRBD1 as a possible D gene (6 bases). The CDR3 extends over 15 amino acids. Looked up from germline, CDR1 is SGHKS and CDR2 is YYEKEE (reference sequence). V was trimmed by 4 bases and J by 4 bases, leaving 14 bases between them. Full variable domain (remainder filled in from reference TRBV5-5 and TRBJ2-2): DAGVTQSPTHLIKTRGQQVTLRCSPISGHKSVSWYQQVLGQGPQFIFQYYEKEERGRGNFPDRFSARQFPNYSSELNVNALLLGDSALYLCASSPPTGPTGELFFGEGSRLTVL.

The chain recombines TRBV19 with TRBJ1-5; 8 nucleotides line up with TRBD1. V trimming: 6 bases; J trimming: 6 bases; junction bases outside the gene matches: 13. The CDR3 extends over 16 amino acids. Per germline, CDR1 LNHDA and CDR2 SQIVND (reference sequence). The DNA for the CDR3 is TGTGCCAGTAGATCCGGGACAGGAGTGGGAGGTCAGCCCCAGCATTTT. Its translation is CASRSGTGVGGQPQHF.

This clone was found a few times. The V gene is TRBV28, the J gene TRBJ2-1; the match to TRBD2 covers 9 bases. J was trimmed by 4 bases and V by 4 bases; bases with no gene match: 8. The CDR3 totals 16 residues. Germline CDR1 MDHEN, CDR2 SYDVKM. CDR3 DNA: TGTGCCAGCAGTTATGGCGGGGGGGCCTCTTACAATGAGCAGTTCTTC. Amino acids: CASSYGGGASYNEQFF. The full variable domain, in which reference TRBV28 and TRBJ2-1 provide the parts outside the CDR3, is DVKVTQSSRYLVKRTGEKVFLECVQDMDHENMFWYRQDPGLGLRLIYFSYDVKMKEKGDIPEGYSVSREKKERFSLILESASTNQTSMYLCASSYGGGASYNEQFFGPGTRLTVL.

The chain employs TRBV12-3 or TRBV12-4 and TRBJ1-2; D perhaps matches TRBD1 (5 bases). The V gene lost 6 bases and the J gene lost 8 bases, with 16 bases spanning the gap. The CDR3 runs 13 residues. In nucleotides, the CDR3 is TGTGCCAGCAGCTCCGGAGGGGCAAAGGGCTACACCTTC. Translation: CASSSGGAKGYTF.

This sequence joins TRBV19 and TRBJ1-2, with D hard to call. Germline V CDR1 and CDR2: LNHDA, SQIVND (reference sequence). CDR3 size: 12 residues. V gave up 3 bases and J gave up 1 base, with 3 bases separating them. The CDR3 sequence is CASSIINYGYTF. The CDR3, as DNA: TGTGCCAGTAGTATCATTAACTATGGCTACACCTTC.

The chain's CDR3 is CANLRPGTEAFF. The CDR3 DNA follows: TGTGCCAACCTACGGCCGGGGACTGAAGCTTTCTTT. V and J are TRBV12-3 or TRBV12-4 and TRBJ1-1, with no clear D. With 10 bases removed from V and 5 bases from J, the gap between germline ends came to 14 bases. The length of the CDR3 is 12 residues.

The gene calls are TRBV3-1 (or the pseudogene TRBV3-2) and TRBJ2-7; TRBD1 aligns across 10 bases. Germline loops: CDR1 LGHDT, CDR2 YNNKEL (reference sequence). The CDR3 length is 16 residues. J gave up 0 bases and V 1 base, and 3 bases lay outside the gene matches. CDR3 sequence reads: CASSQGTGGYSYEQYF. The CDR3 nucleotides are TGTGCCAGCAGCCAAGGGACAGGGGGTTACTCCTACGAGCAGTACTTC.

The genes are TRBV27 and TRBJ2-1; TRBD2 aligns across 11 bases. The V gene's germline CDR1 is MNHEY and CDR2 SMNVEV (reference sequence). The V gene end was trimmed by 8 bases and the J gene end by 9 bases; junction bases not matched to a gene: 15. The CDR3 loop spans 16 amino acids. The CDR3 region is CASAFLASGRNIEQFF. The DNA for the CDR3 is TGTGCCAGCGCCTTTTTGGCTAGCGGGAGGAATATTGAGCAGTTCTTC.

This clone is a singleton in its sample. CDR3 amino acids: CSVARAGHGAEAFF. The CDR3 DNA is TGCAGCGTTGCCAGGGCGGGGCATGGCGCTGAAGCTTTCTTT. V gene TRBV29-1 combines with J gene TRBJ1-1; D possibly corresponds to TRBD1 (5 bases). Trimming took 4 bases from V and 6 from J, leaving 18 bases between them. This CDR3 has 14 residues. Germline-derived CDR1 and CDR2 are SQVTM and ANQGSEA.

J is TRBJ1-2 and V is TRBV5-1, with a tentative D call TRBD1 (5 bases). Germline V gene sequence: CDR1 SGHRS, CDR2 YFSETQ. Trimming left V 5 bases short and J 2 bases short, with 16 bases between. The CDR3 is 15 amino acids. For the CDR3, the DNA is TGCGCCAGCAGGGAGACAGCGTACTCAAACTATGGCTACACCTTC. It codes for CASRETAYSNYGYTF.

This clone was counted once. This chain uses TRBV2 with TRBJ1-1; tentatively, D is TRBD1 (6 bases). Germline V lookup: CDR1 SNHLY, CDR2 FYNNEI. The CDR3 has 14 residues. The ends were cut back, 7 bases at V and 5 bases at J, with 17 bases in the middle. DNA of the CDR3: TGTGCCAGCACCCTTACAGGGACCCAAACTGAAGCTTTCTTT. Translating it yields CASTLTGTQTEAFF.

The chain recombines TRBV6-5 with TRBJ2-6, with D possibly matching TRBD1 (6 bases). Germline values: CDR1 MNHEY, CDR2 SVGAGI. The CDR3 consists of 16 residues. With 3 bases removed from V and 1 base from J, the gap between germline ends came to 10 bases. CDR3 residues: CASSYYTGSGANVLTF. CDR3 bases: TGTGCCAGCAGTTATTATACAGGGTCTGGGGCCAACGTCCTGACTTTC.

V is TRBV6-5 and J is TRBJ2-7; 9 bases match TRBD1. Germline V gene sequence: CDR1 MNHEY, CDR2 SVGAGI. This CDR3 is built from 12 residues. With V trimmed by 5 bases and J by 6 bases, 2 bases remained unmatched. CDR3 nucleotides: TGTGCCAGCAGTCAGGACAGGGGCGAGCAGTACTTC. Amino acid sequence: CASSQDRGEQYF.

This clone is a singleton in its sample. This sequence joins TRBV6-4 and TRBJ2-2; the D gene is possibly TRBD1 (5 bases). V gave up 4 bases and J gave up 3 bases, with 12 bases separating them. Germline CDR1 and CDR2: MRHNA and SNTAGT. CDR3 size: 15 residues. CDR3 amino acids: CASSAQGGDTGELFF. In DNA form, the CDR3 reads TGTGCCAGCAGTGCTCAGGGTGGGGACACCGGGGAGCTGTTTTTT.

The gene calls are TRBV19 and TRBJ2-3; D may be TRBD1 (6 bases). V lost 5 bases and J lost 0, with 15 bases in between. Germline V CDR1 and CDR2: LNHDA, SQIVND (reference sequence). This CDR3 is 16 amino acids long. In DNA, the CDR3 is TGTGCCAGTAGTCGAAGACAGGCCTCTAGCACAGATACGCAGTATTTT. It is translated as CASSRRQASSTDTQYF.

This chain joins TRBV27 and TRBJ2-7; weak D call: TRBD1 (5 bases). The CDR3 has 15 residues. V gave up 3 bases and J gave up 0 bases, with 12 bases separating them. Germline values: CDR1 MNHEY, CDR2 SMNVEV (reference sequence). Here the CDR3 reads CASSFTQATSYEQYF. DNA of the CDR3: TGTGCCAGCAGTTTTACACAGGCTACCTCCTACGAGCAGTACTTC.

The rearrangement uses TRBV18 and TRBJ2-7; D might be TRBD2 (5 bases). CDR3 length: 17 residues. Trimming took off 2 bases at V and 2 bases at J, with 19 bases between the two ends. The germline gives CDR1 KGHSH, CDR2 LQKENI. The CDR3 loop reads CASSPMAAGSRAYEQYF. The CDR3 DNA sequence: TGTGCCAGCTCACCAATGGCCGCTGGGAGTAGGGCCTACGAGCAGTACTTC.

CDR3 protein: CASSTGLNQPQHF. CDR3 coding DNA: TGTGCCAGTAGTACTGGCCTCAATCAGCCCCAGCATTTT. This rearrangement joins TRBV19 to TRBJ1-5; D is ambiguous. Germline V gene sequence: CDR1 LNHDA, CDR2 SQIVND (reference sequence). The V and J ends lost 4 bases and 3 bases respectively, with 7 bases between them. The CDR3 extends over 13 amino acids.

The CDR3 region is CASSPGELYNSPLHF. CDR3 coding DNA: TGCGCCAGCAGCCCGGGGGAACTCTATAATTCACCCCTCCACTTT. The J gene is TRBJ1-6, the V gene TRBV4-1; D may be TRBD1 (5 bases). Germline CDR1 and CDR2: MGHRA and YSYEKL. V was cut by 4 bases and J by 3 bases, with 10 bases left in between. The CDR3 consists of 15 residues.

The CDR3 nucleotides read TGTGCCAGCAGTGGGACAGGCCAGGGATTTTCGAAACTGTTTTTT. This gives the protein CASSGTGQGFSKLFF. The rearrangement uses TRBV6-2 or TRBV6-3 and TRBJ1-4; TRBD1 matches 8 bases. The CDR3 runs 15 residues. Germline V gene lookup returns CDR1 MNHEY and CDR2 SVGEGT. V lost 5 bases and J lost 11; bases outside the gene matches: 13.

The CDR3 DNA is TGTGCCAGCAGATTAGACGGGGGAGCCTACAATGAGCAGTTCTTC. Translating gives CASRLDGGAYNEQFF. The gene calls are TRBV6-5 and TRBJ2-1; weak D call: TRBD2 (6 bases). Deletions cut 6 bases from V and 2 bases from J, with 14 bases between. The CDR3 is 15 amino acids. Germline V CDR1 and CDR2: MNHEY, SVGAGI.

This clone was seen just once. The genes are TRBV18 and TRBJ2-1; the match to TRBD1 covers 8 bases. Germline-derived CDR1 and CDR2 are KGHSH and LQKENI. V lost 3 bases to trimming and J lost 4 bases; unmatched junction nucleotides: 11. The CDR3 is 17 amino acids. The DNA of the CDR3 is TGTGCCAGCTCACCTCCGGCCGGGACAGGCCCGTACAATGAGCAGTTCTTC. Amino acid sequence: CASSPPAGTGPYNEQFF.

This clone came up once. The chain is built from TRBV24-1 and TRBJ2-7; the D gene is possibly TRBD2 (5 bases). Trimming stripped 1 base from V and 7 bases from J, with 10 bases between. The CDR3 runs to 13 residues. The germline CDR1 and CDR2 sequences are KGHDR and SFDVKD. CDR3 sequence reads: CATSDLSRGEQYF. DNA for the CDR3: TGTGCCACCAGTGATTTATCCCGCGGGGAGCAGTACTTC.

V usage is TRBV3-1 (or the pseudogene TRBV3-2) and J usage is TRBJ2-1; 10 bases agree with TRBD2. The CDR3 totals 16 residues. The V gene end was trimmed by 3 bases and the J gene end by 6 bases; junction bases not matched to a gene: 8. Germline lookup yields CDR1 LGHDT and CDR2 YNNKEL (reference sequence). The CDR3 DNA sequence: TGTGCCAGCAGCCAGGTCCTAGCGGGGGTTTCCAATGAGCAGTTCTTC. This sequence encodes CASSQVLAGVSNEQFF.

V usage is TRBV6-5 and J usage is TRBJ1-1; D remains ambiguous. This CDR3 spans 14 amino acids. Trimming removed 6 bases at V and 4 bases at J, with 15 bases between. The germline V gene encodes CDR1 MNHEY and CDR2 SVGAGI. This CDR3 reads CASSPVEGGTEAFF. In DNA form, the CDR3 reads TGTGCCAGCAGCCCCGTGGAGGGCGGCACTGAAGCTTTCTTT.

The chain employs TRBV19 and TRBJ2-7, with 12 bases that match TRBD2. Germline V gene lookup returns CDR1 LNHDA and CDR2 SQIVND (reference sequence). Losses at the gene ends were 8 bases for V and 4 bases for J; bases not matched to a gene: 6. This CDR3 is built from 14 residues. CDR3 residues: CASSAGTSGYEQYF. The CDR3, as DNA: TGTGCCAGTTCCGCCGGGACTAGCGGGTACGAGCAGTACTTC.